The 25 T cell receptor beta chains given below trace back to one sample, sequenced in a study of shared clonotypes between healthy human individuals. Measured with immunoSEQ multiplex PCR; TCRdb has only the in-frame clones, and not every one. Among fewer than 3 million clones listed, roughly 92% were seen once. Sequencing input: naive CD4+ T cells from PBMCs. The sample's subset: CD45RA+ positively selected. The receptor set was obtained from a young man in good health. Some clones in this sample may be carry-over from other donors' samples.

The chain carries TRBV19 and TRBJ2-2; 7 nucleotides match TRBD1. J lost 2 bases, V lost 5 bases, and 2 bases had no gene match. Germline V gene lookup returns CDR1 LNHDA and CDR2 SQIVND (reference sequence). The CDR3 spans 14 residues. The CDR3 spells CASSQGDNTGELFF. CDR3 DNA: TGTGCCAGTAGTCAGGGGGACAACACCGGGGAGCTGTTTTTT.

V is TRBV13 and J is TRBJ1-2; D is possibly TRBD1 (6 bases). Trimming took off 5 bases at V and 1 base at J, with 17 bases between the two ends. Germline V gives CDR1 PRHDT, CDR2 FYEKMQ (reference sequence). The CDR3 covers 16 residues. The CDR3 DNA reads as TGTGCCAGCAGCACCTACCGGGACACGATTAACTATGGCTACACCTTC. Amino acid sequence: CASSTYRDTINYGYTF.

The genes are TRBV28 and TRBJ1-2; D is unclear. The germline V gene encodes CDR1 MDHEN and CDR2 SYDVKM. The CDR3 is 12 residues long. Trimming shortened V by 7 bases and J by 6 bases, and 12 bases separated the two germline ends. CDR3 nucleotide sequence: TGTGCCAGCATTTCGTTGGGTGATGGCTACACCTTC. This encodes CASISLGDGYTF.

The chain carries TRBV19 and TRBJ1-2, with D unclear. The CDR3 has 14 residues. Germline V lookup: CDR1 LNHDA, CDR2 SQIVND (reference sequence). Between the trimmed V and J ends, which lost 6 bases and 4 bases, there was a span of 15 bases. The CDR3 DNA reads TGTGCCAGTAGAAATGCCGCACGGACCTATGGCTACACCTTC. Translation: CASRNAARTYGYTF. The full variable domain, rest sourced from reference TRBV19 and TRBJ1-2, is DGGITQSPKYLFRKEGQNVTLSCEQNLNHDAMYWYRQDPGQGLRLIYYSQIVNDFQKGDIAEGYSVSREKKESFPLTVTSAQKNPTAFYLCASRNAARTYGYTFGSGTRLTVV.

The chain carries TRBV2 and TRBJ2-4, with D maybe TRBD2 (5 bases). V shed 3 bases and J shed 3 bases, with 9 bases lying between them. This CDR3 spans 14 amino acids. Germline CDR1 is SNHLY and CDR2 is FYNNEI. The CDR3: CASSDSGGKNIQYF. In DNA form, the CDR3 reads TGTGCCAGCAGTGACTCAGGAGGCAAAAACATTCAGTACTTC.

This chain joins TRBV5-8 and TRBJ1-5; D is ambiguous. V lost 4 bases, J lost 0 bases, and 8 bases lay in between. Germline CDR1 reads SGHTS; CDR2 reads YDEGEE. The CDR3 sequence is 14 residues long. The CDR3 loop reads CASSLINSNQPQHF. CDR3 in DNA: TGTGCCAGCAGCCTGATAAATAGCAATCAGCCCCAGCATTTT.

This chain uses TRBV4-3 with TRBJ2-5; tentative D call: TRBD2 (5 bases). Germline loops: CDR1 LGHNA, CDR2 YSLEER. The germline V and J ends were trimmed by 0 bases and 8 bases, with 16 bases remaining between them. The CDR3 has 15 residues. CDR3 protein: CASSQERARWATQYF. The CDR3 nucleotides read TGCGCCAGCAGCCAAGAGAGGGCCAGGTGGGCTACCCAGTACTTC.

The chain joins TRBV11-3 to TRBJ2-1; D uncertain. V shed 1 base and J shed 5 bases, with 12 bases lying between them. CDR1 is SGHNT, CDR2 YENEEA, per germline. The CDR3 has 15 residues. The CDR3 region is CASSLGGPPNNEQFF. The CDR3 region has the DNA TGTGCCAGCAGCTTAGGCGGACCGCCAAACAATGAGCAGTTCTTC.

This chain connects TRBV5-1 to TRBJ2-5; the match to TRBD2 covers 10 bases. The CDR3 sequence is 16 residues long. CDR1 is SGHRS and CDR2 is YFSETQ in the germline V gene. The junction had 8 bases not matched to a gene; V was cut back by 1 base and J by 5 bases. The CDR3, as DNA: TGCGCCAGCAGCTTGTGGATTAGCGGGAGGTCGGAGACCCAGTACTTC. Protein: CASSLWISGRSETQYF.

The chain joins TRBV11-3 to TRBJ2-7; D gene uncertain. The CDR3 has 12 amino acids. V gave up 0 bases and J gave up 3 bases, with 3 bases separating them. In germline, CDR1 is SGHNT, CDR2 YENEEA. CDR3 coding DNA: TGTGCCAGCAGCTTAGACGGCTACGAGCAGTACTTC. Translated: CASSLDGYEQYF.

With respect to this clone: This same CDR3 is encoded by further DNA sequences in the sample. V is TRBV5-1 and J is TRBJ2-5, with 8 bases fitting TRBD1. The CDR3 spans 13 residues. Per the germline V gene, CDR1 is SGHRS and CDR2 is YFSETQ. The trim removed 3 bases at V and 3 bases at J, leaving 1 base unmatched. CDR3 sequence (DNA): TGCGCCAGCAGCTCACAGGGGGAAGAGACCCAGTACTTC. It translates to CASSSQGEETQYF.

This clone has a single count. CDR3 sequence reads: CASSAQRATNEKLFF. CDR3 bases: TGTGCCAGCAGCGCCCAACGGGCAACTAATGAAAAACTGTTTTTT. The rearrangement links TRBV6-1 to TRBJ1-4; D not resolved. V shed 6 bases and J shed 0 bases, with 11 bases lying between them. The CDR3 has 15 residues. Germline V CDR1 and CDR2: MNHNS, SASEGT.

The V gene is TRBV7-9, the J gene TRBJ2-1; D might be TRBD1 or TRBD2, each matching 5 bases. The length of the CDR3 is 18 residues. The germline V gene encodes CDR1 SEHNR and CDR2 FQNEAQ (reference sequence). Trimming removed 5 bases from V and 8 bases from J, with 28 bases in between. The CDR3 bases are TGTGCCAGCAGCCCATGGGGGTTTGGGCGGTCCGCTGTCGATGAGCAGTTCTTC. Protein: CASSPWGFGRSAVDEQFF. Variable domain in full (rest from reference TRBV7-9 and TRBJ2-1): DTGVSQNPRHKITKRGQNVTFRCDPISEHNRLYWYRQTLGQGPEFLTYFQNEAQLEKSRLLSDRFSAERPKGSFSTLEIQRTEQGDSAMYLCASSPWGFGRSAVDEQFFGPGTRLTVL.

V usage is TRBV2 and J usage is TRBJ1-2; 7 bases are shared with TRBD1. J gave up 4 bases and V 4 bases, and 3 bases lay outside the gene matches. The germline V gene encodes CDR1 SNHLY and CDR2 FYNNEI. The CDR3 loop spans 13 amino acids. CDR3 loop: CASSGAGGYGYTF. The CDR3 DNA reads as TGTGCCAGCAGTGGGGCAGGGGGCTATGGCTACACCTTC.

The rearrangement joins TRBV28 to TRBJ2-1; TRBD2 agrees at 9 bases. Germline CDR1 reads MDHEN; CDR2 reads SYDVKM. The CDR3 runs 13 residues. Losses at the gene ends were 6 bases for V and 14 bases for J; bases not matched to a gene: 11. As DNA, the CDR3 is TGTGCCAGCAGCTACTATTCCGGGACTAGCAAGTTCTTC. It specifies CASSYYSGTSKFF.

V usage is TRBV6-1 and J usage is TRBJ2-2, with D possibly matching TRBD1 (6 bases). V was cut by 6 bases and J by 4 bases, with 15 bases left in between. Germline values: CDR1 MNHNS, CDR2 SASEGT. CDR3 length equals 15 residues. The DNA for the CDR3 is TGTGCCAGCAGAGAACAGGGTCGAAGCACCGGGGAGCTGTTTTTT. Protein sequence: CASREQGRSTGELFF.

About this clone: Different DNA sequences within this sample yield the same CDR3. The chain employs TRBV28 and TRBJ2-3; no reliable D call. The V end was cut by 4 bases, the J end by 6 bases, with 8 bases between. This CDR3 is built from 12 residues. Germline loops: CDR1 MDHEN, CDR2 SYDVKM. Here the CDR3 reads CASSSTVDTQYF. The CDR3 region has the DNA TGTGCCAGCAGTTCAACAGTGGATACGCAGTATTTT.

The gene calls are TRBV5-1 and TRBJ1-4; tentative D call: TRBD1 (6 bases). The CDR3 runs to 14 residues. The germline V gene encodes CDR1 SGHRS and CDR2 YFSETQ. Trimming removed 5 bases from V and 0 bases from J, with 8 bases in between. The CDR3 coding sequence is TGCGCCAGCAGGGACAGACCAACTAATGAAAAACTGTTTTTT. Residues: CASRDRPTNEKLFF. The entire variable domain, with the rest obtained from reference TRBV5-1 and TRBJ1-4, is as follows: KAGVTQTPRYLIKTRGQQVTLSCSPISGHRSVSWYQQTPGQGLQFLFEYFSETQRNKGNFPGRFSGRQFSNSRSEMNVSTLELGDSALYLCASRDRPTNEKLFFGSGTQLSVL.

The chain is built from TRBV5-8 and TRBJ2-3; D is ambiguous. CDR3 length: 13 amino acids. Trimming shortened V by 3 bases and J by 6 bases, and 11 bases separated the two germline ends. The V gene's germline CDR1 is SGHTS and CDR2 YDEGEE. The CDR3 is CASSSVPTDTQYF. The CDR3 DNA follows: TGTGCCAGCAGCTCAGTCCCCACGGATACGCAGTATTTT.

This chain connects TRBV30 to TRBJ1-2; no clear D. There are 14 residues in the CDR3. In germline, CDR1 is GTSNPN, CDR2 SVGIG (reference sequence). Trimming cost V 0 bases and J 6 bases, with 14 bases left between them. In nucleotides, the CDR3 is TGTGCCTGGAGTGTACATTTAGGGAGCGATGGCTACACCTTC. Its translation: CAWSVHLGSDGYTF. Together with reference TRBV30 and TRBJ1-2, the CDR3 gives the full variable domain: SQTIHQWPATLVQPVGSPLSLECTVEGTSNPNLYWYRQAAGRGLQLLFYSVGIGQISSEVPQNLSASRPQDRQFILSSKKLLLSDSGFYLCAWSVHLGSDGYTFGSGTRLTVV.

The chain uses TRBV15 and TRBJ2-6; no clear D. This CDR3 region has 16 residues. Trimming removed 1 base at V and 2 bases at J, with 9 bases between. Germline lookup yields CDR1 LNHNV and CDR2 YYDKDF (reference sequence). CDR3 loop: CATSRVREAGANVLTF. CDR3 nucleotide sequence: TGTGCCACCAGCAGAGTCCGAGAAGCTGGGGCCAACGTCCTGACTTTC.

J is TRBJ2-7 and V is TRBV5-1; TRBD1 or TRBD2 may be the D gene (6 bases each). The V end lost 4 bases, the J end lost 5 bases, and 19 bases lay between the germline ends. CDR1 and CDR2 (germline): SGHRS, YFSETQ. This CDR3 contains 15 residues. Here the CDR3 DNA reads TGCGCCAGCAGCAAGGAACGGGGGCCCTGGGACGAGCAGTACTTC. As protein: CASSKERGPWDEQYF.

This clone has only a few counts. This CDR3 reads CASSDVLAGELFF. CDR3 nucleotides: TGTGCCAGCAGTGATGTCCTGGCCGGGGAGCTGTTTTTT. V usage is TRBV2 and J usage is TRBJ2-2; D is unresolved. Germline lookup yields CDR1 SNHLY and CDR2 FYNNEI. V gave up 3 bases and J gave up 6 bases, with 8 bases separating them. This CDR3 is 13 amino acids long.

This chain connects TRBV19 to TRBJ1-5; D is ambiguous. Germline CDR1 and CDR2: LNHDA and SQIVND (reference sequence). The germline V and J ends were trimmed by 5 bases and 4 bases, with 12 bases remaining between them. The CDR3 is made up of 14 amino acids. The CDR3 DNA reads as TGTGCCAGTAGTTCCGTCCTGGGGAATCAGCCCCAGCATTTT. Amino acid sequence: CASSSVLGNQPQHF.

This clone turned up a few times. CDR3 sequence reads: CASSWGGTATEAFF. CDR3 DNA: TGTGCCAGCAGTTGGGGTGGGACAGCAACTGAAGCTTTCTTT. The genes are TRBV28 and TRBJ1-1; 7 nucleotides line up with TRBD1. Germline CDR1 and CDR2: MDHEN and SYDVKM. CDR3 size: 14 residues. V was pared by 4 bases and J by 5 bases, with 7 bases of the junction left unmatched. The variable domain in full, with the rest retrieved from reference TRBV28 and TRBJ1-1, is DVKVTQSSRYLVKRTGEKVFLECVQDMDHENMFWYRQDPGLGLRLIYFSYDVKMKEKGDIPEGYSVSREKKERFSLILESASTNQTSMYLCASSWGGTATEAFFGQGTRLTVV.